The TCR beta chain under discussion was sequenced for a study of blood T cell repertoires in COVID-19. Study information: The origin of the acute and convalescent COVID-19 samples was the United States, Italy and Spain.

Assay used: immunoSEQ multiplex PCR; TCRdb lists only in-frame clones, some missing. There are 300,000 to 500,000 clones in the sample; roughly 87% occur only once, and more than 2% lies in the top ten. The V gene end was trimmed by 3 bases and the J gene end by 4 bases; junction bases not matched to a gene: 9. This CDR3 contains 16 residues. The germline CDR1 and CDR2 sequences are MNHNS and SASEGT. This clone was found a few times. The study assigned cohorts using participant-reported clinical history. The V gene is TRBV6-1, the J gene TRBJ1-3, with 7 bases that match TRBD1. The source of this sequence is a woman aged 40 to 50 with acute COVID-19. The sequencing input was PBMCs or T cells enriched from blood (not recorded which). CDR3 nucleotide sequence: TGTGCCAGCAGTGATCCTACAGGGGCGCAAGGAAACACCATATATTTT. As protein: CASSDPTGAQGNTIYF.